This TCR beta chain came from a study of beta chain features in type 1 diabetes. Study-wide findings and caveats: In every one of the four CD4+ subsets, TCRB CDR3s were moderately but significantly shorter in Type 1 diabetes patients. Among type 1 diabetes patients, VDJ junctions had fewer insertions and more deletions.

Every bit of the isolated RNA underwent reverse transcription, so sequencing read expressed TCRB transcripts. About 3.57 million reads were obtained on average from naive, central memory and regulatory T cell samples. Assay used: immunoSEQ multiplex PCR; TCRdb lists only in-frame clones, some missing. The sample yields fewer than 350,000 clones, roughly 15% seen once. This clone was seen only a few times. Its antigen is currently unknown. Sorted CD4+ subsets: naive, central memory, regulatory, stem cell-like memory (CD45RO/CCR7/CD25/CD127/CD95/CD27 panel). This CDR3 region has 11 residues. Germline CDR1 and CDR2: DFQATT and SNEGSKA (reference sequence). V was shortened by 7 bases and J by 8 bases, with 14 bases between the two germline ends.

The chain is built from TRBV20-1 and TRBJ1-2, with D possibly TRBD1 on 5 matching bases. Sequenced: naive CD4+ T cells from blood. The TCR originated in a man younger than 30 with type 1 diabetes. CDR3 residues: CSEEGARGYTF. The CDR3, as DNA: TGCAGTGAGGAAGGGGCCCGCGGCTACACCTTC.